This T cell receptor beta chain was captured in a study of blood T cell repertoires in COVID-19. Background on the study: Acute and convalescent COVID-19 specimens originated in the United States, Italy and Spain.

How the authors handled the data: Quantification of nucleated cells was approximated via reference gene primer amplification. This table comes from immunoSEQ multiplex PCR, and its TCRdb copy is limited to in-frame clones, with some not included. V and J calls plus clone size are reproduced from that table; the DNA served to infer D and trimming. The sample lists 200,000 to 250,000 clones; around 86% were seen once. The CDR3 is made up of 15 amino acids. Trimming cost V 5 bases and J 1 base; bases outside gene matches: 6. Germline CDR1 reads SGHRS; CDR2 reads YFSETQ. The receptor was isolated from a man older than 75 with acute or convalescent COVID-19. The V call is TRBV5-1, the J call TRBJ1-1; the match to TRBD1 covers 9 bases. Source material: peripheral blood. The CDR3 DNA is TGCGCCAGCAGTTTTGGGACAGGGAAGAACACTGAAGCTTTCTTT. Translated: CASSFGTGKNTEAFF. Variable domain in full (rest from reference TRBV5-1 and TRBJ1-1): KAGVTQTPRYLIKTRGQQVTLSCSPISGHRSVSWYQQTPGQGLQFLFEYFSETQRNKGNFPGRFSGRQFSNSRSEMNVSTLELGDSALYLCASSFGTGKNTEAFFGQGTRLTVV.